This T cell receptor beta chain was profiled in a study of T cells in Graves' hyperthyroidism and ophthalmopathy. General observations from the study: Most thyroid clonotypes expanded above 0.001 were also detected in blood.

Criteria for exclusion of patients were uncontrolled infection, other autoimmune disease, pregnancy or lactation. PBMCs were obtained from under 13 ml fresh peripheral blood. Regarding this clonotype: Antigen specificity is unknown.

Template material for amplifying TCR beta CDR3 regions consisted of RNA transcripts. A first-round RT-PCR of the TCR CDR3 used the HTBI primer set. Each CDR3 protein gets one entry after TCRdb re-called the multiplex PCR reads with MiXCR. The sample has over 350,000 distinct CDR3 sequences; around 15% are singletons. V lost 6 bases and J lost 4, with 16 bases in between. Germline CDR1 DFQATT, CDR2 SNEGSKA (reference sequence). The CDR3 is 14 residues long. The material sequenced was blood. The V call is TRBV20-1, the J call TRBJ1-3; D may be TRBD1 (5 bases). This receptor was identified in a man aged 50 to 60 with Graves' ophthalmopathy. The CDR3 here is CSARRGLQGNTIYF. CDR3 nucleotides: TGCAGTGCGCGAAGGGGTCTTCAGGGAAACACCATATATTTT.